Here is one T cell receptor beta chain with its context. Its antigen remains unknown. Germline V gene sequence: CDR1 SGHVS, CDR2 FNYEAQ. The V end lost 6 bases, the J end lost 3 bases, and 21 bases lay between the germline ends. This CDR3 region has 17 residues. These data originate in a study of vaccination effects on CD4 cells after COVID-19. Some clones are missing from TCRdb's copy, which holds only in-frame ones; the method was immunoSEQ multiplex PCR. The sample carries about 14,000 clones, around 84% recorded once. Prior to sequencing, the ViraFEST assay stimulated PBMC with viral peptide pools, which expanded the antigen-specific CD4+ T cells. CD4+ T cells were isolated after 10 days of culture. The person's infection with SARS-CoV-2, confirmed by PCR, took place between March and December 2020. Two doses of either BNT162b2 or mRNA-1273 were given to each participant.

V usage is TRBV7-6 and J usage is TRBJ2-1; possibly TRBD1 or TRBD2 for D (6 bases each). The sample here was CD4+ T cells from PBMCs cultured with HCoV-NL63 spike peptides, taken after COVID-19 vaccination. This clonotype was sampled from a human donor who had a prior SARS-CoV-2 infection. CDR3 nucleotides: TGTGCCAGCAGTTATAGTGCCAGGGGACTTGGCTACAATGAGCAGTTCTTC. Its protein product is CASSYSARGLGYNEQFF. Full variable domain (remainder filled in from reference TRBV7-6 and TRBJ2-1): GAGVSQSPRYKVTKRGQDVALRCDPISGHVSLYWYRQALGQGPEFLTYFNYEAQQDKSGLPNDRFSAERPEGSISTLTIQRTEQRDSAMYRCASSYSARGLGYNEQFFGPGTRLTVL.